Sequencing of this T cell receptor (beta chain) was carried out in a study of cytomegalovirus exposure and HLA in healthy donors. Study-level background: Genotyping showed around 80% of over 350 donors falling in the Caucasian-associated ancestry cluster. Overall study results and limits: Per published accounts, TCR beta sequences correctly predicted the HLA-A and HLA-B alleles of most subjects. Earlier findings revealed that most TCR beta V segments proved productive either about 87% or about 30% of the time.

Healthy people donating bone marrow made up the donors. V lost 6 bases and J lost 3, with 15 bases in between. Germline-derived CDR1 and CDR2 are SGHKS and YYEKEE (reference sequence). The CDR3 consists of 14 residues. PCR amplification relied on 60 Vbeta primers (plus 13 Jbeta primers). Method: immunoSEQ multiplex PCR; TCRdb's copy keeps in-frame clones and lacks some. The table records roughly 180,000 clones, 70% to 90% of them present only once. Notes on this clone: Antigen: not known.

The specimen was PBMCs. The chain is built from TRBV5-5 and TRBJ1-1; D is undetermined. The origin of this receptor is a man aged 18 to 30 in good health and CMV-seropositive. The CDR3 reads CASTTGGRDTEAFF. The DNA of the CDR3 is TGTGCCAGCACCACCGGAGGGCGGGACACTGAAGCTTTCTTT.